The rows below give T cell receptor beta chains drawn from one sample of a study of cytotoxic CD8 clonotypes in ibrutinib-treated CLL. The table came from immunoSEQ multiplex PCR; TCRdb's copy has only in-frame clones and leaves some out. The repertoire holds 20,000 to 30,000 clones, with approximately 71% as singletons. The sample was PBMCs, taken after 12 months of ibrutinib treatment. The receptors were sampled from a human donor with chronic lymphocytic leukemia. Both conserved end residues are part of each CDR3. A D gene is named only where the DNA matches it firmly. Only some rows state a clone size, as once, few, many or a class for expanded clones.

>TRBV27|TRBJ2-7|.|TRBD2|18
CASSLRLLPAGGMSEQYF
TGTGCCAGCAGTTTACGTCTCCTACCCGCGGGGGGGATGAGCGAGCAGTACTTC
>TRBV7-3|TRBJ1-3|.|.|13
CASSLSVGNTIYF
TGTGCCAGCAGCTTATCGGTTGGAAACACCATATATTTT
>TRBV28|TRBJ1-5|.|.|13
CASSLVDNQPQHF
TGTGCCAGCAGTTTAGTGGACAATCAGCCCCAGCATTTT
>TRBV30|TRBJ2-3|.|TRBD2|13
CAWSVSGGDTQYF
TGTGCCTGGAGTGTCAGCGGGGGAGATACGCAGTATTTT
>TRBV19|TRBJ2-1|.|TRBD1|15
CASSRGQGWDNEQFF
TGTGCCAGTAGCAGAGGACAGGGGTGGGACAATGAGCAGTTCTTC
>TRBV5-4|TRBJ1-4|.|TRBD1|16
CASSTRTGVPNEKLFF
TGTGCCAGCAGCACCCGGACAGGGGTTCCGAATGAAAAACTGTTTTTT
>TRBV4-1|TRBJ2-1|.|TRBD2|15
CASSVRDYPDNEQFF
TGCGCCAGCAGCGTCCGGGACTACCCAGACAATGAGCAGTTCTTC
>TRBV5-1|TRBJ2-7|.|.|15
CASSPGVSFSYEQYF
TGCGCCAGCAGCCCGGGGGTATCCTTCTCCTACGAGCAGTACTTC
>TRBV6-6|TRBJ1-5|.|.|14
CASSYGTLNQPQHF
TGTGCCAGCAGTTACGGGACACTTAATCAGCCCCAGCATTTT
>TRBV5-1|TRBJ2-7|.|.|14
CASSLARDGNEQYF
TGCGCCAGCAGCTTGGCCAGGGATGGGAACGAGCAGTACTTC
>TRBV7-2|TRBJ1-5|few|.|12
CASSLAGRAQHF
TGTGCCAGCAGCTTAGCCGGGCGGGCCCAGCATTTT
>TRBV30|TRBJ2-1|.|TRBD2|13
CAWRGGPNNEQFF
TGTGCCTGGCGGGGGGGGCCAAACAATGAGCAGTTCTTC
>TRBV7-3|TRBJ2-1|.|.|16
CASSRPAGITYNEQFF
TGTGCCAGCAGCCGGCCAGCGGGCATTACCTACAATGAGCAGTTCTTC
>TRBV9|TRBJ1-3|.|.|15
CASSASPTGGNTIYF
TGTGCCAGCAGCGCGTCCCCGACGGGGGGAAACACCATATATTTT
>TRBV10-3|TRBJ1-5|.|TRBD1|14
CAISPGQLNQPQHF
TGTGCCATCAGCCCGGGACAGCTCAATCAGCCCCAGCATTTT
>TRBV29-1|TRBJ2-3|.|.|14
CSVGWGVSADTQYF
TGCAGCGTCGGGTGGGGGGTTAGCGCAGATACGCAGTATTTT
>TRBV19|TRBJ1-6|.|TRBD1|13
CGTAWDSRSTLHF
TGTGGCACGGCTTGGGACAGCCGCTCGACCCTCCACTTT
>TRBV7-3|TRBJ2-3|few|TRBD2|15
CASSLDSGGTDTQYF
TGTGCCAGCAGCTTAGACAGCGGGGGCACAGATACGCAGTATTTT
>TRBV5-6|TRBJ2-3|.|.|13
CASSLRGSDTQYF
TGTGCCAGCAGCTTGAGGGGCTCAGATACGCAGTATTTT
>TRBV5-6|TRBJ2-1|.|.|11
CASRYDDEQFF
TGTGCCAGCAGGTATGACGATGAGCAGTTCTTC
>TRBV5-1|TRBJ1-4|few|.|13
CASSSWPGEKLFF
TGCGCCAGCAGCTCTTGGCCGGGTGAAAAACTGTTTTTT
>TRBV27|TRBJ2-7|few|TRBD1|14
CASSRGHSPHEQYF
TGTGCCAGCAGTAGGGGGCATAGCCCCCACGAGCAGTACTTC
>TRBV7-3|TRBJ1-1|.|.|13
CASSLDRNTEAFF
TGTGCCAGCAGCTTGGACAGAAACACTGAAGCTTTCTTT
>TRBV6-1|TRBJ2-1|.|TRBD1|15
CASTRSGTGYNEQFF
TGTGCCAGCACTCGTTCGGGGACAGGGTACAATGAGCAGTTCTTC
>TRBV18|TRBJ2-5|.|.|14
CASSHPGSVETQYF
TGTGCCAGCTCACACCCAGGGTCTGTAGAGACCCAGTACTTC
>TRBV6-1|TRBJ2-7|.|.|14
CASSESEGPYEQYF
TGTGCCAGCAGTGAATCAGAGGGTCCCTACGAGCAGTACTTC
>TRBV25-1|TRBJ2-7|.|TRBD2|14
CASSLAGLTYEQYF
TGTGCCAGCAGCTTAGCGGGCTTGACCTACGAGCAGTACTTC
>TRBV30|TRBJ1-5|once|.|13
CAWESGQYQPQHF
TGTGCCTGGGAATCAGGACAATATCAGCCCCAGCATTTT
>TRBV6-5|TRBJ1-2|.|TRBD1|15
CASSYATGGGDGYTF
TGTGCCAGCAGTTACGCCACTGGAGGGGGCGATGGCTACACCTTC
>TRBV7-6|TRBJ1-1|.|TRBD1|16
CASSLVATGANTEAFF
TGTGCCAGCAGCTTAGTAGCTACAGGGGCTAACACTGAAGCTTTCTTT
>TRBV28|TRBJ2-3|many|TRBD2|13
CASTSGTTDTQYF
TGTGCCAGCACTAGCGGGACCACAGATACGCAGTATTTT
>TRBV28|TRBJ2-3|.|TRBD2|16
CASSHLGREFADTQYF
TGTGCCAGCAGTCACCTCGGGAGGGAATTCGCAGATACGCAGTATTTT
>TRBV7-9|TRBJ1-2|once|.|15
CASSSTGHSNYGYTF
TGTGCCAGCAGCTCTACCGGACATTCTAACTATGGCTACACCTTC
>TRBV5-1|TRBJ2-2|.|.|14
CASVGAQNTGELFF
TGCGCCAGCGTAGGGGCCCAGAACACCGGGGAGCTGTTTTTT
>TRBV6-5|TRBJ2-6|.|.|15
CASSYKGSGANVLTF
TGTGCCAGCAGTTACAAGGGGAGCGGGGCCAACGTCCTGACTTTC
>TRBV6-5|TRBJ1-1|.|.|13
CASSRLGHLEAFF
TGTGCCAGCAGTCGTTTAGGACACCTTGAAGCTTTCTTT
>TRBV5-1|TRBJ1-1|.|.|14
CASSMDTGNTEAFF
TGCGCCAGCAGCATGGACACAGGTAACACTGAAGCTTTCTTT
>TRBV6-5|TRBJ1-2|.|.|13
CASSYSGGFGYTF
TGTGCCAGCAGTTACTCGGGGGGTTTCGGCTACACCTTC
>TRBV5-1|TRBJ2-7|.|.|15
CASSLAGGLSYEQYF
TGCGCCAGCAGCTTGGCAGGGGGGCTATCCTACGAGCAGTACTTC
>TRBV5-1|TRBJ2-2|once|.|14
CASSLVVGPGELFF
TGCGCCAGCAGCTTGGTGGTGGGTCCCGGGGAGCTGTTTTTT
>TRBV28|TRBJ2-1|.|.|11
CASSLRVVQFF
TGTGCCAGCAGTTTAAGGGTGGTTCAGTTCTTC
>TRBV19|TRBJ2-1|.|.|14
CASRSKGRFNEQFF
TGTGCCAGTAGGAGTAAGGGGAGGTTTAATGAGCAGTTCTTC
>TRBV2|TRBJ2-4|once|TRBD1|17
CASRDRGQTLAKNIQYF
TGTGCCAGCAGGGACAGGGGGCAGACCCTAGCCAAAAACATTCAGTACTTC
>TRBV9|TRBJ1-2|.|TRBD1|14
CASSVGTGTSGYTF
TGTGCCAGCAGCGTAGGGACAGGGACGAGCGGCTACACCTTC
>TRBV11-2|TRBJ2-7|.|.|13
CATSRGEFYEQYF
TGTGCCACCTCACGGGGAGAGTTCTACGAGCAGTACTTC
>TRBV7-9|TRBJ2-7|.|.|15
CASSLSAGPPYEQYF
TGTGCCAGCAGCTTATCGGCGGGGCCTCCCTACGAGCAGTACTTC
>TRBV7-8|TRBJ2-3|once|TRBD2|21
CASSTLWISLAGGPTSDTQYF
TGTGCCAGCAGCACCCTCTGGATTAGCCTAGCGGGGGGGCCGACGTCAGATACGCAGTATTTT
>TRBV19|TRBJ1-6|.|.|14
CASTTTGYNSPLHF
TGTGCCAGTACCACTACAGGGTATAATTCACCCCTCCACTTT
>TRBV7-2|TRBJ2-1|.|TRBD2|15
CASSLVLAGGNEQFF
TGTGCCAGCAGCTTAGTCCTAGCGGGCGGCAATGAGCAGTTCTTC
>TRBV6-4|TRBJ2-1|.|.|15
CTNHLGTANYNEQFF
TGCACTAATCACCTCGGCACCGCGAATTACAATGAGCAGTTCTTC
>TRBV28|TRBJ1-3|.|.|13
CASSGGVRNTIYF
TGTGCCAGCAGTGGGGGAGTACGAAACACCATATATTTT
>TRBV6-5|TRBJ2-7|.|.|13
CASRTVNQYEQYF
TGTGCCAGCAGGACAGTCAATCAATACGAGCAGTACTTC
>TRBV28|TRBJ2-7|.|TRBD1|15
CASSVPQGALKEQYF
TGTGCCAGCAGTGTCCCCCAGGGGGCTTTAAAGGAGCAGTACTTC
>TRBV29-1|TRBJ1-5|.|.|18
CSVEDVPHRAISNQPQHF
TGCAGCGTTGAAGATGTTCCGCACAGGGCAATAAGCAATCAGCCCCAGCATTTT
>TRBV29-1|TRBJ2-2|few|.|11
CSVVRAGELFF
TGCAGCGTTGTAAGGGCTGGGGAGCTGTTTTTT
>TRBV12-2|TRBJ2-6|few|.|20
CASRPDRGQGKNSGANVLTF
TGTGCAAGTCGCCCAGACAGGGGGCAGGGGAAAAACTCTGGGGCCAACGTCCTGACTTTC
>TRBV5-1|TRBJ2-2|.|TRBD1|16
CASSWGTGVDTGELFF
TGCGCCAGCAGCTGGGGGACAGGGGTTGACACCGGGGAGCTGTTTTTT